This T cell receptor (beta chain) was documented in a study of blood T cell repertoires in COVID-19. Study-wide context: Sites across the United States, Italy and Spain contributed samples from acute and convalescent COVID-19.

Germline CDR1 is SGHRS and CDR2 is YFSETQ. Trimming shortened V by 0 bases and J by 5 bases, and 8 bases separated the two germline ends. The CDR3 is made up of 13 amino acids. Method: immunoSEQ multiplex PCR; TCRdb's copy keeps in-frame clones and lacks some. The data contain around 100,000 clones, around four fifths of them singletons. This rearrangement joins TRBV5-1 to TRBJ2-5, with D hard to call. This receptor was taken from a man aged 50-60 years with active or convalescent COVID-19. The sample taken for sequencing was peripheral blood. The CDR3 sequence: CASSLVRYETQYF. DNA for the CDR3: TGCGCCAGCAGCTTGGTGAGATACGAGACCCAGTACTTC. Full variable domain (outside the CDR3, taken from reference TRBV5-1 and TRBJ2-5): KAGVTQTPRYLIKTRGQQVTLSCSPISGHRSVSWYQQTPGQGLQFLFEYFSETQRNKGNFPGRFSGRQFSNSRSEMNVSTLELGDSALYLCASSLVRYETQYFGPGTRLLVL.